This TCR beta chain originates from a study of response to subunit inactivated influenza vaccine. TCRdb itself ran the RT-PCR reads through MiXCR, one entry per CDR3 protein. Here the sample spans about 700,000 distinct CDR3 sequences, approximately 13% being singletons. The germline V and J ends were trimmed by 0 bases and 8 bases, with 11 bases remaining between them. CDR1 is MNHNS, CDR2 SASEGT, per germline. This CDR3 contains 14 residues. Study-level results: A suggestion made by the authors is that each seasonal influenza vaccination recruits few new T cells.

The table lists this clonotype with a few counts. Its antigen is undetermined. This TCR came from a man aged 45-65 years who received an inactivated influenza vaccine. The sample consisted of PBMCs from blood, taken 14 days before vaccination. The V and J genes are TRBV6-1 and TRBJ1-5; no reliable D call. This CDR3 is CASSEATRREPQHF. As DNA, the CDR3 is TGTGCCAGCAGTGAAGCAACTCGAAGGGAGCCCCAGCATTTT.